This T cell receptor (beta chain) was recorded in a study of cytomegalovirus exposure and HLA in healthy donors. In the case of this clone: Its antigen remains unknown.

General observations from the study: A later analysis linked 15,000 to 20,000 TCR beta sequences to HLA alleles at 0.05 false discovery rate. Near-uniform donor sequencing depth was presumed by presence/absence analyses. TCR beta V- and J-gene trimming, according to a later analysis, was linked to a missense DCLRE1C variant.

The CDR3 length is 16 residues. V shed 0 bases, J shed 3 bases, and the junction held 3 bases outside the gene matches. Germline CDR1 is MGHDK and CDR2 is SYGVNS. PCR used 60 Vbeta primers and 13 Jbeta primers. Libraries were prepared by immunoSEQ multiplex PCR; TCRdb keeps only in-frame clonotypes and omits some of them. The table records about 160,000 clones, 60% to 80% of them present only once. The source material was PBMCs. The sequence came from a young man in good health and CMV-seropositive. The V gene is TRBV25-1, the J gene TRBJ2-3, with 10 bases matching TRBD2. In DNA form, the CDR3 reads TGTGCCAGCAGTGAATACTCTAGCGGGAGAACAGATACGCAGTATTTT. Translating gives CASSEYSSGRTDTQYF.